This entry concerns a single T cell receptor (beta chain). This clone has more than one count but fewer than ten. This receptor's antigen is unknown. Base qualities are not recorded, but no much larger clone differs from it by a single base. All of the isolated RNA was reverse transcribed with the High Capacity cDNA Reverse Transcription Kit, so expressed TCRB transcripts were sequenced. Deep immunoSEQ sequencing was performed on naive, central memory and regulatory T cell samples, with an average of around 3.4 million total reads per sample. Sorted cells were lysed in RLT buffer, and RNA was extracted using DNase-treated RNeasy Micro or Mini kits according to cell number. Each cell subset was processed on its own to prevent cross-contamination, while patient and healthy donor samples were processed together. The immunoSEQ multiplex PCR was used to amplify TCRB sequences from cDNA, yielding 87-bp fragments that span the CDR3 region. Sequencing of the amplicons was performed on the Illumina HiSeq platform. Processing in the source paper ran as follows. PCR bias was computationally corrected using synthetic template baselines, reads within Hamming distance 2 were collapsed, and singletons that could not be merged were discarded. Reads were aligned against IMGT so that V, D and J genes, CDR3 length and insertions or deletions at six rearrangement sites could be assigned. Within each subset, clonotype counts were normalized to sorted cell number, and only after that were true diversity and Gini coefficients computed with the tcR R package. Repertoire sharing was quantified using the overlap coefficient calculated on TCRB nucleotide sequences. TCRdb obtained this table from immuneACCESS and retained in-frame rearrangements with V and J assigned. These tables miss some clones; where compared with another copy, unresolved V genes account for less than half of the shortfall, and the remainder is unexplained. Clone size and the V and J calls come from that table; the DNA yielded D and trimming. Within this sample are around 320,000 clones, with approximately 15% of them counted one time only. The ten most abundant clones make up over 5% of the sample.

A single peripheral blood draw of around 100 mL on average was collected from each donor into heparinised tubes. Naive, central memory, regulatory and stem cell-like memory CD4+ T cells were sorted on a BD FACSAria II using a panel including CD45RO, CCR7, CD25, CD127, CD95 and CD27. Every sorted population had a purity above 95%. PBMCs were separated immediately by Lymphoprep density gradient centrifugation and were stained directly, without being cultured. So that batch effects would be minimized, each experiment stained and sorted samples in pairs, pairing one healthy donor with one patient. These data are taken from a study of beta chain features in type 1 diabetes (dated by TCRdb to between 2018 and 2020). As for the study more broadly: Mean age, gender distribution, total cell number and subset yield did not differ between patients and healthy donors. A total of about 110 million sorted cells were examined across all samples, and the number of cells per subset was strongly correlated with RNA yield. The study compared TCRB repertoires of sorted circulating CD4+ T cell subsets between recently diagnosed type 1 diabetes patients and matched healthy donors. Naive and central memory subsets were obtained from all 30 or so donors, but regulatory and stem cell-like memory subsets were isolated from only 8 patients and about 8 healthy donors. Overall study outcomes, separate from this receptor: The naive, central memory and regulatory TCRB repertoires appeared to resemble one another more closely among patients than among healthy donors. Shorter templates might have been favored by PCR, but patient and control samples were amplified and corrected together, so both groups would have been affected equally by any skew. Sequencing cDNA rather than genomic DNA could over-represent highly expressing activated cells, although activation and CD3 levels did not differ between groups. Fewer insertions and more nucleotide deletions at VDJ recombination sites were observed in patients with type 1 diabetes, implying thymic rearrangement abnormalities. A moderate but significant shortening of TCRB CDR3 length was observed in type 1 diabetes patients in all four CD4+ subsets. Because the HLA sub-analyses included only small numbers of individuals, any influence of HLA type on TCRB rearrangement was left unresolved.

The CDR3 spans 13 residues, from the cysteine through the phenylalanine. Solely the CDR3 DNA is kept, with 39 bases framed from the first base. V is pared back by 4 bases and J by 0 bases, with 9 bases lying between the germline termini. Based on the germline V gene, the CDR1 and CDR2 sequences are SQVTM and ANQGSEA. The rearrangement joined TRBV29-1 to TRBJ1-1; 5 matching bases give a weak D call of TRBD1. Material: central memory CD4+ T cells from blood. The source of this sequence is a man aged 25 to 40 in good health. CDR3 loop: CSVVRDLNTEAFF. The DNA sequence reads TGCAGCGTTGTAAGGGACTTGAACACTGAAGCTTTCTTT.